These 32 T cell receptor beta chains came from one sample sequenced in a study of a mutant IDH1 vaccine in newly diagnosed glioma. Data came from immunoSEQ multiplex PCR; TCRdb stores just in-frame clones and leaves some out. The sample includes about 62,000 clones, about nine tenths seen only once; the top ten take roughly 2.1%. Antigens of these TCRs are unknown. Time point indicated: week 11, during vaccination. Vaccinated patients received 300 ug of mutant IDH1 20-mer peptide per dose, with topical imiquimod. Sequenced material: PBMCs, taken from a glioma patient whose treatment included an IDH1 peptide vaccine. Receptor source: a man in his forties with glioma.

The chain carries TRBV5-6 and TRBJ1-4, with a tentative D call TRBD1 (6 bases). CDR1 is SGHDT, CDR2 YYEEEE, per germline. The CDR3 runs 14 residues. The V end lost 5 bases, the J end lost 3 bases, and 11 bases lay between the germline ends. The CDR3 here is CASSYRASNEKLFF. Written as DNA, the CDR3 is TGTGCCAGCAGTTACAGGGCTTCTAATGAAAAACTGTTTTTT. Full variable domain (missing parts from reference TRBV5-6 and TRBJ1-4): DAGVTQSPTHLIKTRGQQVTLRCSPKSGHDTVSWYQQALGQGPQFIFQYYEEEERQRGNFPDRFSGHQFPNYSSELNVNALLLGDSALYLCASSYRASNEKLFFGSGTQLSVL.

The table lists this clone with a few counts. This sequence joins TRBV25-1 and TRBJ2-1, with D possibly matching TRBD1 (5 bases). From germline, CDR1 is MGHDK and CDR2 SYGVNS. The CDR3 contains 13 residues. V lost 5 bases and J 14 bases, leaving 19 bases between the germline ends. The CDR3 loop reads CASSPEGVLREFF. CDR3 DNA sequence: TGTGCCAGCAGTCCAGAAGGGGTTCTTCGGGAGTTCTTC. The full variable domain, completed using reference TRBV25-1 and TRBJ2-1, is EADIYQTPRYLVIGTGKKITLECSQTMGHDKMYWYQQDPGMELHLIHYSYGVNSTEKGDLSSESTVSRIRTEHFPLTLESARPSHTSQYLCASSPEGVLREFFGPGTRLTVL.

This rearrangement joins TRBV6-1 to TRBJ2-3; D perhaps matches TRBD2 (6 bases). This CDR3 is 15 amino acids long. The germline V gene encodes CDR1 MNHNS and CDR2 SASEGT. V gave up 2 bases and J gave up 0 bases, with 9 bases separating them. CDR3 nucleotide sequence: TGTGCCAGCAGTGAACCAGCGGGTAGCACAGATACGCAGTATTTT. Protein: CASSEPAGSTDTQYF.

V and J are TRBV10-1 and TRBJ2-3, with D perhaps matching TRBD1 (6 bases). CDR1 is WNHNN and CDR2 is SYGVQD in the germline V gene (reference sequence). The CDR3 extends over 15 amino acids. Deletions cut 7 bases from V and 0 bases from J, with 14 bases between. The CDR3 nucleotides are TGCGCCAGCAATTCGGACAGATGGAGCACAGATACGCAGTATTTT. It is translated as CASNSDRWSTDTQYF.

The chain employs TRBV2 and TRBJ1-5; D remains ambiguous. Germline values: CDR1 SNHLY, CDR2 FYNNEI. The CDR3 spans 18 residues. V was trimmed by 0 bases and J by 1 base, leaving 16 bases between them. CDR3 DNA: TGTGCCAGCAGTGAAGCTCCCCTGATGGGTTTGAGCAATCAGCCCCAGCATTTT. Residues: CASSEAPLMGLSNQPQHF.

Here the CDR3 DNA reads TGTGCCAGCAGCGAGCAGGGTATTCCTTACGAGCAGTACTTC. Its protein product is CASSEQGIPYEQYF. The rearrangement links TRBV7-9 to TRBJ2-7, with D possibly matching TRBD1 (5 bases). Deletions cut 5 bases from V and 4 bases from J, with 15 bases between. Germline V lookup: CDR1 SEHNR, CDR2 FQNEAQ (reference sequence). The length of the CDR3 is 14 residues.

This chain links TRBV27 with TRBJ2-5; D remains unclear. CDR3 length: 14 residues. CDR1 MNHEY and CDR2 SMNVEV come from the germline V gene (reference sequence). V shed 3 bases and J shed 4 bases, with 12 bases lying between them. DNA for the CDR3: TGTGCCAGCAGTTTCTTTAGGCGAGGAGAGACCCAGTACTTC. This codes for CASSFFRRGETQYF.

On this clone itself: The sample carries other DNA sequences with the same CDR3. DNA of the CDR3: TGTGCCAGCAGTGAGAGGGGGAGCTCCTACAATGAGCAGTTCTTC. As protein: CASSERGSSYNEQFF. This sequence joins TRBV2 and TRBJ2-1; the D gene is possibly TRBD1 (6 bases). The CDR3 is made up of 15 amino acids. Trimming removed 3 bases at V and 0 bases at J, with 9 bases between. Germline values: CDR1 SNHLY, CDR2 FYNNEI.

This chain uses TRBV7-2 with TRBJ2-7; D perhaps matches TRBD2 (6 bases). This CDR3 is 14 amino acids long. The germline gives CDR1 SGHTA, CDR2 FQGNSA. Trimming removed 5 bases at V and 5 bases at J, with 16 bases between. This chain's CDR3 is CASSPRAGRNEQYF. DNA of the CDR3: TGTGCCAGCAGCCCCCGGGCAGGGAGGAACGAGCAGTACTTC.

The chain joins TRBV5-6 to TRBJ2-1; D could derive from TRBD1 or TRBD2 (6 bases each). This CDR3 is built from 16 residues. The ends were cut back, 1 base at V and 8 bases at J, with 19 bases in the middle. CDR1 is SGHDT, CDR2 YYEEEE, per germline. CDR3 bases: TGTGCCAGCAGCTTGTTTATCGTCCGGAGGGGGGATGAGCAGTTCTTC. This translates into CASSLFIVRRGDEQFF.

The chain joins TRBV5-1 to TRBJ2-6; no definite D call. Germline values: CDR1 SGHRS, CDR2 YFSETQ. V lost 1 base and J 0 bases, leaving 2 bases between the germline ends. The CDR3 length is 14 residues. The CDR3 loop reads CASSLISGANVLTF. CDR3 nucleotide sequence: TGCGCCAGCAGCTTGATCTCTGGGGCCAACGTCCTGACTTTC.

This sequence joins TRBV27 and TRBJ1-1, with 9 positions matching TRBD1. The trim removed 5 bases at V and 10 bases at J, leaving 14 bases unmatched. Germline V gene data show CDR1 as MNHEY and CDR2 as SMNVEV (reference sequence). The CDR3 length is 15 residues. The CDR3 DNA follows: TGTGCCAGCAGTCCTGTCCCCCCGGTGACAGGGGGAGCTTTCTTT. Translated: CASSPVPPVTGGAFF.

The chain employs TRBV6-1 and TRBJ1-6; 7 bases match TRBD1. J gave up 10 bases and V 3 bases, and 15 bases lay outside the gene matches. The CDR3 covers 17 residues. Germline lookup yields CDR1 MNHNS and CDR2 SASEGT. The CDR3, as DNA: TGTGCCAGCAGTGATGTCCTCAGACAGGGAGTGGGCTCACCCCTCCACTTT. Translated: CASSDVLRQGVGSPLHF.

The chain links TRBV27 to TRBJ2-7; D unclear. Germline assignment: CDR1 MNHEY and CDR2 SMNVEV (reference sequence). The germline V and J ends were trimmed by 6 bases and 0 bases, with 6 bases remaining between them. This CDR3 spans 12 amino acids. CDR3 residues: CASSQNSYEQYF. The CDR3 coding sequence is TGTGCCAGCAGCCAGAACTCCTACGAGCAGTACTTC.

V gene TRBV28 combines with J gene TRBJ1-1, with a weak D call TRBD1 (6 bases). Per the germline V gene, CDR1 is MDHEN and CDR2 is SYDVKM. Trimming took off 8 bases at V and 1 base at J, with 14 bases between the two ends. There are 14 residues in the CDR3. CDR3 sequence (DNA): TGTGCCAGCCGTGAGGGACAATCGAACACTGAAGCTTTCTTT. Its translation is CASREGQSNTEAFF. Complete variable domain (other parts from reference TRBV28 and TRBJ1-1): DVKVTQSSRYLVKRTGEKVFLECVQDMDHENMFWYRQDPGLGLRLIYFSYDVKMKEKGDIPEGYSVSREKKERFSLILESASTNQTSMYLCASREGQSNTEAFFGQGTRLTVV.

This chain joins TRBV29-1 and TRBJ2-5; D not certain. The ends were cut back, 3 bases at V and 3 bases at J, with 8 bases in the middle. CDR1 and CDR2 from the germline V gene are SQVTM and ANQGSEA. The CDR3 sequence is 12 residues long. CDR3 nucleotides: TGCAGCGTTGAGCCATTGAAAGAGACCCAGTACTTC. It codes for CSVEPLKETQYF.

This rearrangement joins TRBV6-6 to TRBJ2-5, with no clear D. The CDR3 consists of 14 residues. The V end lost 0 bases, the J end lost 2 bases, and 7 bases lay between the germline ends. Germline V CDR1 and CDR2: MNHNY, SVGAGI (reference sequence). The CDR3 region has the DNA TGTGCCAGCAGTTACTCGACCAGACAAGAGACCCAGTACTTC. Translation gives CASSYSTRQETQYF.

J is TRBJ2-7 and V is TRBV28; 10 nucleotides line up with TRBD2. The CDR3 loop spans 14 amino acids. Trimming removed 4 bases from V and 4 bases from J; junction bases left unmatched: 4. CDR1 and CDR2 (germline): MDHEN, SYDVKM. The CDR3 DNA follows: TGTGCCAGCAGTTCGGGACTAGCGATATACGAGCAGTACTTC. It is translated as CASSSGLAIYEQYF.

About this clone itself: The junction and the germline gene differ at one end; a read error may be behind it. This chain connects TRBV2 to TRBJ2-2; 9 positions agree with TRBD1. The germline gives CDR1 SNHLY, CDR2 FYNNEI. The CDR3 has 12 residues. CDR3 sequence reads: CAGSMDRGKLFF. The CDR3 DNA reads TGTGCCGGCAGCATGGACAGGGGCAAGCTGTTTTTT. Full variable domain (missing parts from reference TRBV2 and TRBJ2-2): EPEVTQTPSHQVTQMGQEVILRCVPISNHLYFYWYRQILGQKVEFLVSFYNNEISEKSEIFDDQFSVERPDGSNFTLKIRSTKLEDSAMYFCAGSMDRGKLFFGEGSRLTVL.

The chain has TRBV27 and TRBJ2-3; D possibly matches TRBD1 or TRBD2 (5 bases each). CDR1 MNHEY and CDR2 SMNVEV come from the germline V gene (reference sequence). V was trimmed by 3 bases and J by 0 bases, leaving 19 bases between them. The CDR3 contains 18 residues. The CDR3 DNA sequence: TGTGCCAGCAGTTTCGTGGCAGGGACCCGACCTAGCACAGATACGCAGTATTTT. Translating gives CASSFVAGTRPSTDTQYF.

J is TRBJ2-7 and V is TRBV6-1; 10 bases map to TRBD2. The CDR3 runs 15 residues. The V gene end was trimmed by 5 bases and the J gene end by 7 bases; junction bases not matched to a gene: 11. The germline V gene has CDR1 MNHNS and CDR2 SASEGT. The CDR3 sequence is CASSPISGRHGEQYF. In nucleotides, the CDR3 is TGTGCCAGCAGTCCGATTAGCGGGAGGCACGGTGAGCAGTACTTC.

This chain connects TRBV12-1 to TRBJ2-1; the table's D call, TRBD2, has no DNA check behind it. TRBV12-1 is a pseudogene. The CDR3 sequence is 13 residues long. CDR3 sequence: CASSGGTAAKQFF. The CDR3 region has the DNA TGTGCCAGCAGCGGGGGGACCGCTGCTAAGCAGTTCTTC.

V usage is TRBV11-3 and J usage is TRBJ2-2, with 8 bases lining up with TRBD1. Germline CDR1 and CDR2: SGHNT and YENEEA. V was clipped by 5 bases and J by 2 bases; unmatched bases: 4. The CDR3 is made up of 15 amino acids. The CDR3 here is CASSTDRGNTGELFF. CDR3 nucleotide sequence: TGTGCCAGCAGCACCGACAGGGGCAACACCGGGGAGCTGTTTTTT.

This CDR3 is CASSLGAPLGSEQFF. CDR3 DNA sequence: TGTGCCAGCAGCTTAGGGGCCCCCCTCGGCAGTGAGCAGTTCTTC. The J gene is TRBJ2-1, the V gene TRBV7-9; D is undetermined. Germline loops: CDR1 SEHNR, CDR2 FQNEAQ (reference sequence). The CDR3 sequence is 15 residues long. The germline V and J ends were trimmed by 1 base and 9 bases, with 16 bases remaining between them. Complete variable domain (other parts from reference TRBV7-9 and TRBJ2-1): DTGVSQNPRHKITKRGQNVTFRCDPISEHNRLYWYRQTLGQGPEFLTYFQNEAQLEKSRLLSDRFSAERPKGSFSTLEIQRTEQGDSAMYLCASSLGAPLGSEQFFGPGTRLTVL.

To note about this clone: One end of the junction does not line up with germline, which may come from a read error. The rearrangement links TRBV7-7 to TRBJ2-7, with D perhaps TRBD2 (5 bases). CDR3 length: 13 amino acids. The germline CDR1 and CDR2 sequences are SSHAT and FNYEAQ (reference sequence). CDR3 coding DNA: TGTGCTAGCAGCTTTACTAGAGACCACGAGCAGTACTTC. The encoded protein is CASSFTRDHEQYF.

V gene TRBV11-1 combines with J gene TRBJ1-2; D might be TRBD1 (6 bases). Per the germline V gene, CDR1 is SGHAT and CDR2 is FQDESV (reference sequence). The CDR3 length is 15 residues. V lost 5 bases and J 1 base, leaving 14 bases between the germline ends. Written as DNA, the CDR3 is TGTGCCAGCAGCCCACGAAACAGGGTTAACTATGGCTACACCTTC. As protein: CASSPRNRVNYGYTF.

The CDR3 region is CASSLVDGVGETQYF. As DNA, the CDR3 is TGTGCCAGCAGTTTAGTCGACGGCGTAGGAGAGACCCAGTACTTC. The chain recombines TRBV6-5 with TRBJ2-5; D unresolved. CDR3 length equals 15 residues. V lost 4 bases, J lost 4 bases, and 16 bases lay in between. Germline lookup yields CDR1 MNHEY and CDR2 SVGAGI.

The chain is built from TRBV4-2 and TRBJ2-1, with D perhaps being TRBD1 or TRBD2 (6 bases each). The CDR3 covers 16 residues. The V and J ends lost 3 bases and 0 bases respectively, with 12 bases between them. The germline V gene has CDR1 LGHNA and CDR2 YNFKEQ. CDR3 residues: CASSHGRGPSYNEQFF. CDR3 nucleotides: TGTGCCAGCAGCCATGGACGGGGGCCCTCCTACAATGAGCAGTTCTTC.

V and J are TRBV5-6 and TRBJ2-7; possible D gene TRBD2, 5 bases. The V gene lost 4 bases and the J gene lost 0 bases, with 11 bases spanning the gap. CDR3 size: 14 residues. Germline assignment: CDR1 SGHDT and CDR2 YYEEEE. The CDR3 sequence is CASSPIRDSYEQYF. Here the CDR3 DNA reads TGTGCCAGCAGCCCAATCCGGGACTCCTACGAGCAGTACTTC.

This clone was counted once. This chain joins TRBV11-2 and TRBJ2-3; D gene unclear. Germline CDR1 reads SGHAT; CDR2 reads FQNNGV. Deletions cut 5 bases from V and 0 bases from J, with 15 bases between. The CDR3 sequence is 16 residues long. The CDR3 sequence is CASSDRQLGSTDTQYF. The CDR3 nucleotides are TGTGCCAGCAGCGATAGGCAATTGGGGAGCACAGATACGCAGTATTTT.

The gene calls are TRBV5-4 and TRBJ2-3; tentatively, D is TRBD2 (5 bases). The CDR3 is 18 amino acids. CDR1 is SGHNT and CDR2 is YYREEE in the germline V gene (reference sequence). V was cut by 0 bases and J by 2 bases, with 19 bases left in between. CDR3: CASSLERGPTTTTDTQYF. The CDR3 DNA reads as TGTGCCAGCAGCTTGGAACGAGGGCCCACCACCACCACAGATACGCAGTATTTT. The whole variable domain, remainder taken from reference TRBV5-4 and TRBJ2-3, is ETGVTQSPTHLIKTRGQQVTLRCSSQSGHNTVSWYQQALGQGPQFIFQYYREEENGRGNFPPRFSGLQFPNYSSELNVNALELDDSALYLCASSLERGPTTTTDTQYFGPGTRLTVL.

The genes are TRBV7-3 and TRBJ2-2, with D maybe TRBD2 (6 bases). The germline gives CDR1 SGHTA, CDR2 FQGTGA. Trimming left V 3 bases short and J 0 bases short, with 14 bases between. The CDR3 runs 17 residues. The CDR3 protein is CASSFDLATANTGELFF. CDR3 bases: TGTGCCAGCAGCTTCGACCTAGCGACCGCGAACACCGGGGAGCTGTTTTTT.